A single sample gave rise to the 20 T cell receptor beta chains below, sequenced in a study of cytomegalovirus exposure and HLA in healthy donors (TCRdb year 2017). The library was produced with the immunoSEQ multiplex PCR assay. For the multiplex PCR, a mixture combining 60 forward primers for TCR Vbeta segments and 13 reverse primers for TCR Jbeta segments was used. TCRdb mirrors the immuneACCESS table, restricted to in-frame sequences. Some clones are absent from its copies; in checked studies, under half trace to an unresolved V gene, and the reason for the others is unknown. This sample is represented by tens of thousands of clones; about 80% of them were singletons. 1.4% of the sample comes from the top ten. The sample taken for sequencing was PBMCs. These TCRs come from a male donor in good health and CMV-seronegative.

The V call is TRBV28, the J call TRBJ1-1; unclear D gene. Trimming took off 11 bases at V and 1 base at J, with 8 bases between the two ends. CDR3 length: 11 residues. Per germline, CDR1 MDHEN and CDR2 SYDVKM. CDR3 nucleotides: TGTGCCTGTCAGAAGAACACTGAAGCTTTCTTT. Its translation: CACQKNTEAFF. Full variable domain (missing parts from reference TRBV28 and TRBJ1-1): DVKVTQSSRYLVKRTGEKVFLECVQDMDHENMFWYRQDPGLGLRLIYFSYDVKMKEKGDIPEGYSVSREKKERFSLILESASTNQTSMYLCACQKNTEAFFGQGTRLTVV.

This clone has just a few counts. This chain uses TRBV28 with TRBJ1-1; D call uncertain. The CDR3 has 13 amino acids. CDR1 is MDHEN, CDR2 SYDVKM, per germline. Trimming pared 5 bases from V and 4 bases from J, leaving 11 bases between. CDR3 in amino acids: CASSRPTGTEAFF. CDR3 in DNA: TGTGCCAGCAGTCGCCCTACCGGCACTGAAGCTTTCTTT. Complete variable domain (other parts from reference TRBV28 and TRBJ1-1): DVKVTQSSRYLVKRTGEKVFLECVQDMDHENMFWYRQDPGLGLRLIYFSYDVKMKEKGDIPEGYSVSREKKERFSLILESASTNQTSMYLCASSRPTGTEAFFGQGTRLTVV.

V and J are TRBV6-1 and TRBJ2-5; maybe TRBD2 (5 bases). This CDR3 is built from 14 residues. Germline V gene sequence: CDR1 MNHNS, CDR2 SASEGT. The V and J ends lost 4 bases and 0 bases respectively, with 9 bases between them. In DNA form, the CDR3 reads TGTGCCAGCAGTGGGACTTTACACCAAGAGACCCAGTACTTC. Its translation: CASSGTLHQETQYF.

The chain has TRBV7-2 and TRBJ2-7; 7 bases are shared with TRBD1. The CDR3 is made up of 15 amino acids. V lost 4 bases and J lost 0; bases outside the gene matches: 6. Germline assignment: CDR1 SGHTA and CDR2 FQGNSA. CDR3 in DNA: TGTGCCAGCAGCTACCGGACAGGACTCTCCTACGAGCAGTACTTC. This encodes CASSYRTGLSYEQYF.

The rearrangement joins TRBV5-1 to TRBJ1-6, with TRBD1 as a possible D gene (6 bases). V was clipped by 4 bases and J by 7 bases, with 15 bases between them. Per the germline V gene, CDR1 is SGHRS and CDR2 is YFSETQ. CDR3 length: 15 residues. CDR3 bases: TGCGCCAGCAGCATCAACAGGGTATCCAATTCACCCCTCCACTTT. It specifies CASSINRVSNSPLHF.

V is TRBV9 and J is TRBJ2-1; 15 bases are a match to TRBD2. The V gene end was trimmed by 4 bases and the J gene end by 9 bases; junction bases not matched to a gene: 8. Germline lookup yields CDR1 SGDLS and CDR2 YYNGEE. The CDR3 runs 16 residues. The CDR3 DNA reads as TGTGCCAGCAGCCTAGGACTAGCGGGGGGGCCTACTGAGCAGTTCTTC. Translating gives CASSLGLAGGPTEQFF.

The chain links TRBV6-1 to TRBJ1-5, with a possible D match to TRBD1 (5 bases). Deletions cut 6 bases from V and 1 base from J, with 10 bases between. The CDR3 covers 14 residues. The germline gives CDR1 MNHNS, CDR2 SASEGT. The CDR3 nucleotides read TGTGCCAGCAGGGACCGACAGAGCAATCAGCCCCAGCATTTT. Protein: CASRDRQSNQPQHF.

The CDR3 protein is CASSLDRTYEQYF. The CDR3 DNA sequence: TGTGCCAGCAGCCTGGACAGAACCTACGAGCAGTACTTC. The genes are TRBV14 and TRBJ2-7, with D perhaps matching TRBD1 (6 bases). This CDR3 has 13 residues. Germline CDR1 SGHDN, CDR2 FVKESK. V was cut by 4 bases and J by 2 bases, with 9 bases left in between.

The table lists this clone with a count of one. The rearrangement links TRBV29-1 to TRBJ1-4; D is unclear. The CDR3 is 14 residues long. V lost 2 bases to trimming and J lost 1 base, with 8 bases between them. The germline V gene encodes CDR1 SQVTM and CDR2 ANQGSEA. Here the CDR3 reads CSVEPVLTNEKLFF. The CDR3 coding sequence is TGCAGCGTTGAACCGGTCCTAACTAATGAAAAACTGTTTTTT.

The CDR3 coding sequence is TGCGCCAGCAGCCAAGAGGCGGGGTCCACTGAAGCTTTCTTT. This codes for CASSQEAGSTEAFF. The gene calls are TRBV4-3 and TRBJ1-1; D unclear. The CDR3 runs to 14 residues. V lost 0 bases and J 4 bases, leaving 9 bases between the germline ends. Germline V gene sequence: CDR1 LGHNA, CDR2 YSLEER.

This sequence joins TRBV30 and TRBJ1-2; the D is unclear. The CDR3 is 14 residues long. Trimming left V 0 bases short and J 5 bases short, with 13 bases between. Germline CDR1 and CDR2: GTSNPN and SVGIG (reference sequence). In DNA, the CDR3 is TGTGCCTGGAGTGTAACAGACGTCCGTTATGGCTACACCTTC. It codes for CAWSVTDVRYGYTF. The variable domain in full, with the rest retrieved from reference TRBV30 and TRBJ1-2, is SQTIHQWPATLVQPVGSPLSLECTVEGTSNPNLYWYRQAAGRGLQLLFYSVGIGQISSEVPQNLSASRPQDRQFILSSKKLLLSDSGFYLCAWSVTDVRYGYTFGSGTRLTVV.

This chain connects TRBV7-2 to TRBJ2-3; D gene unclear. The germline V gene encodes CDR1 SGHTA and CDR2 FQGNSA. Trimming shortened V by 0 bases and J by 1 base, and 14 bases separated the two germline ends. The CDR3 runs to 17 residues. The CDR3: CASSLASNHHGTDTQYF. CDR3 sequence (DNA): TGTGCCAGCAGCTTAGCATCTAATCACCATGGCACAGATACGCAGTATTTT.

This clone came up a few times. The CDR3 DNA follows: TGTGCCAGTAGCAGAAGGACAGGGGACGAGCAGTACTTC. Translating it yields CASSRRTGDEQYF. This chain links TRBV19 with TRBJ2-5; 9 nucleotides match TRBD1. The better agreement between TRBJ2-7 and the DNA end casts doubt on the J call. CDR3 length: 13 residues. From germline, CDR1 is LNHDA and CDR2 SQIVND (reference sequence).

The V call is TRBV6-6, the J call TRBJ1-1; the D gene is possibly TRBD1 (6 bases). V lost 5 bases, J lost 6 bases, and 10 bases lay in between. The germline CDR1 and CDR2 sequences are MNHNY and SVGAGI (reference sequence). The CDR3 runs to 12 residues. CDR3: CASSVQGPEAFF. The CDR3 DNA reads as TGTGCCAGCAGTGTACAGGGCCCTGAAGCTTTCTTT.

The CDR3 loop reads CASSLHKGALYGYTF. The CDR3, as DNA: TGTGCCAGCAGCTTACATAAGGGGGCTCTCTATGGCTACACCTTC. V is TRBV7-6 and J is TRBJ1-2, with 7 bases identical to TRBD1. Per the germline V gene, CDR1 is SGHVS and CDR2 is FNYEAQ. The CDR3 consists of 15 residues. The V gene end was trimmed by 2 bases and the J gene end by 4 bases; junction bases not matched to a gene: 7.

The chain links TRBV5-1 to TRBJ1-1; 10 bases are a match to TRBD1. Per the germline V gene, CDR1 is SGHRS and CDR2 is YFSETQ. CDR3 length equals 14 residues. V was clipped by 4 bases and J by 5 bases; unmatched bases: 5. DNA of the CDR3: TGCGCCAGCAGCACGGACAGGGGGGAGACTGAAGCTTTCTTT. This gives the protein CASSTDRGETEAFF. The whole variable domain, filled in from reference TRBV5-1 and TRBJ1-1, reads KAGVTQTPRYLIKTRGQQVTLSCSPISGHRSVSWYQQTPGQGLQFLFEYFSETQRNKGNFPGRFSGRQFSNSRSEMNVSTLELGDSALYLCASSTDRGETEAFFGQGTRLTVV.

In DNA form, the CDR3 reads TGCGCCAGCAGCCAAACCTCGGCCGGGACAGGGGGCTTTGGGCAGTACTTC. Residues: CASSQTSAGTGGFGQYF. The chain links TRBV4-1 to TRBJ2-7; 12 bases agree with TRBD1. Per the germline V gene, CDR1 is MGHRA and CDR2 is YSYEKL. This CDR3 has 17 amino acids. Trimming at V came to 2 bases and at J to 9 bases, leaving 14 bases not matched to a gene.

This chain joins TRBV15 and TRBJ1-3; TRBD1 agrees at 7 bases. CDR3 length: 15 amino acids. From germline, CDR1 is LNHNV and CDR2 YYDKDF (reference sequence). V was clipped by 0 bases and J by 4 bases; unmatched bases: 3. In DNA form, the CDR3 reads TGTGCCACCAGCAGAGACGGGACAGTCGGAAACACCATATATTTT. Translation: CATSRDGTVGNTIYF.

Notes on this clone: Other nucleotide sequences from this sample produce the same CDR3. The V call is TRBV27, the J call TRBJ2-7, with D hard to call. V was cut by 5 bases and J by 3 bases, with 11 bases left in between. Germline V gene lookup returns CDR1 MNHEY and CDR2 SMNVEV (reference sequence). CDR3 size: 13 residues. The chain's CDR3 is CASSPTGYYEQYF. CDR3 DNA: TGTGCCAGCAGTCCCACCGGGTACTACGAGCAGTACTTC.

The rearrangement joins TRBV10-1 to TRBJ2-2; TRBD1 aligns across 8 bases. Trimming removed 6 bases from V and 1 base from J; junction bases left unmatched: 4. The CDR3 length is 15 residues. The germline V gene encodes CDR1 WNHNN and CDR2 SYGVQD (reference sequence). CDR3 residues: CASRTGTGNTGELFF. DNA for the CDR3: TGCGCCAGCAGAACCGGGACAGGGAACACCGGGGAGCTGTTTTTT.